The 30 T cell receptor beta chains below were found in one sample sequenced in a study of blood T cell repertoires in COVID-19. The repertoire was sequenced with immunoSEQ multiplex PCR; TCRdb's copy has only in-frame clones and lacks some. The data show 95,000 to 110,000 clones, 85% to 95% seen once. Sequencing was carried out using peripheral blood. These TCRs come from a woman aged 25-40 years with acute or convalescent COVID-19.

The chain employs TRBV5-6 and TRBJ2-1; the match to TRBD2 covers 8 bases. Germline-derived CDR1 and CDR2 are SGHDT and YYEEEE. With V trimmed by 4 bases and J by 5 bases, 5 bases remained unmatched. The length of the CDR3 is 14 residues. Here the CDR3 DNA reads TGTGCCAGCAGCGAAAGCGGGGGTCACAATGAGCAGTTCTTC. Translating it yields CASSESGGHNEQFF. Complete variable domain (other parts from reference TRBV5-6 and TRBJ2-1): DAGVTQSPTHLIKTRGQQVTLRCSPKSGHDTVSWYQQALGQGPQFIFQYYEEEERQRGNFPDRFSGHQFPNYSSELNVNALLLGDSALYLCASSESGGHNEQFFGPGTRLTVL.

The chain is built from TRBV7-2 and TRBJ2-7, with 8 positions matching TRBD2. Per germline, CDR1 SGHTA and CDR2 FQGNSA. The V gene end was trimmed by 4 bases and the J gene end by 3 bases; junction bases not matched to a gene: 11. The CDR3 extends over 16 amino acids. The CDR3 spells CASSSQWGTSLYEQYF. CDR3 coding DNA: TGTGCCAGCAGCTCCCAGTGGGGGACTAGTCTCTACGAGCAGTACTTC.

The chain carries TRBV6-2 or TRBV6-3 and TRBJ2-5; D may be TRBD2 (5 bases). The V and J ends lost 1 base and 3 bases respectively, with 15 bases between them. The CDR3 extends over 16 amino acids. Germline values: CDR1 MNHEY, CDR2 SVGEGT. The CDR3 sequence: CASSYLTGRGKETQYF. CDR3 in DNA: TGTGCCAGCAGTTACTTGACTGGACGGGGAAAAGAGACCCAGTACTTC.

The chain employs TRBV27 and TRBJ1-1, with D perhaps matching TRBD1 (6 bases). The germline V gene encodes CDR1 MNHEY and CDR2 SMNVEV (reference sequence). V shed 3 bases and J shed 6 bases, with 14 bases lying between them. The CDR3 loop spans 14 amino acids. Here the CDR3 DNA reads TGTGCCAGCAGTTTCACAGGGAGTTGGTCTGAAGCTTTCTTT. Encoded protein: CASSFTGSWSEAFF.

V is TRBV2 and J is TRBJ2-3; 7 nucleotides match TRBD2. Germline V gene lookup returns CDR1 SNHLY and CDR2 FYNNEI. V trimming: 6 bases; J trimming: 2 bases; junction bases outside the gene matches: 5. This CDR3 is built from 14 residues. The chain's CDR3 is CASRRSGTTDTQYF. The CDR3 bases are TGTGCCAGCAGAAGAAGCGGGACCACAGATACGCAGTATTTT.

The chain recombines TRBV5-4 with TRBJ2-7; 8 bases are shared with TRBD2. The ends lost 2 bases at V and 3 bases at J; junction bases unmatched: 10. The CDR3 contains 16 residues. Looked up from germline, CDR1 is SGHNT and CDR2 is YYREEE (reference sequence). CDR3 region: CASSFDHGGAVYEQYF. The CDR3 bases are TGTGCCAGCAGCTTTGACCACGGGGGGGCGGTCTACGAGCAGTACTTC.

This clone was recorded only once. The rearrangement uses TRBV28 and TRBJ1-5, with TRBD1 as a possible D gene (5 bases). This CDR3 has 16 amino acids. The V gene's germline CDR1 is MDHEN and CDR2 SYDVKM. Trimming took off 2 bases at V and 7 bases at J, with 18 bases between the two ends. Here the CDR3 DNA reads TGTGCCAGCAGTTTAGCGGGGGTTGGCTTAGGACAGCCCCAGCATTTT. This codes for CASSLAGVGLGQPQHF.

This sequence joins TRBV10-3 and TRBJ1-2; D is undetermined. CDR3 length: 11 residues. The germline V gene encodes CDR1 ENHRY and CDR2 SYGVKD. V shed 4 bases and J shed 6 bases, with 6 bases lying between them. The chain's CDR3 is CAISGGNGYTF. The CDR3 DNA sequence: TGTGCCATCAGTGGAGGGAATGGCTACACCTTC.

The genes are TRBV4-3 and TRBJ1-2, with TRBD1 matching 9 bases. Looked up from germline, CDR1 is LGHNA and CDR2 is YSLEER. This CDR3 has 14 residues. V lost 2 bases to trimming and J lost 4 bases; unmatched junction nucleotides: 2. CDR3 sequence: CASSQTGGSYGYTF. CDR3 DNA sequence: TGCGCCAGCAGCCAAACAGGGGGCAGCTATGGCTACACCTTC.

V and J are TRBV6-4 and TRBJ1-2; 9 bases line up with TRBD1. The CDR3 length is 17 residues. V lost 3 bases, J lost 4 bases, and 12 bases stayed unmatched. Germline-derived CDR1 and CDR2 are MRHNA and SNTAGT. CDR3 residues: CASSDSFGDREFYGYTF. As DNA, the CDR3 is TGTGCCAGCAGTGATTCATTTGGGGACAGGGAATTCTATGGCTACACCTTC.

This clone occurred once. This sequence joins TRBV7-3 and TRBJ2-2; D may be TRBD1 (6 bases). The CDR3 is made up of 16 amino acids. V was trimmed by 2 bases and J by 1 base, leaving 11 bases between them. Germline V gene sequence: CDR1 SGHTA, CDR2 FQGTGA. Here the CDR3 DNA reads TGTGCCAGCAGCTTATCTGGGACAAGGAACACCGGGGAGCTGTTTTTT. It encodes CASSLSGTRNTGELFF.

V gene TRBV30 combines with J gene TRBJ1-1, with 7 bases that match TRBD1. The CDR3 consists of 15 residues. The germline V gene has CDR1 GTSNPN and CDR2 SVGIG (reference sequence). The junction had 11 bases not matched to a gene; V was cut back by 2 bases and J by 5 bases. CDR3 region: CAWSITQGWGTEAFF. Here the CDR3 DNA reads TGTGCCTGGAGTATAACACAGGGGTGGGGGACTGAAGCTTTCTTT.

The count of this clone is one. The rearrangement links TRBV7-9 to TRBJ1-2; 10 nucleotides align to TRBD1. The germline gives CDR1 SEHNR, CDR2 FQNEAQ (reference sequence). The CDR3 runs to 15 residues. The trim removed 0 bases at V and 10 bases at J, leaving 8 bases unmatched. CDR3 nucleotide sequence: TGTGCCAGCAGCTTAGCGAGGGGGACAGGGGATCACTACACCTTC. Translated: CASSLARGTGDHYTF.

The chain has TRBV9 and TRBJ1-2, with TRBD1 identical over 7 bases. This CDR3 contains 14 residues. The J segment lost 8 bases and the V segment lost 4 bases, leaving 11 bases of the junction unmatched. Germline V gives CDR1 SGDLS, CDR2 YYNGEE. The CDR3, as DNA: TGTGCCAGCAGCCCAGGACAGGTCTTCGGGGGCTACACCTTC. Protein sequence: CASSPGQVFGGYTF.

The V gene is TRBV11-3, the J gene TRBJ1-4; TRBD1 is a possible D gene (5 bases). The CDR3 length is 14 residues. Trimming stripped 0 bases from V and 8 bases from J, with 10 bases between. CDR1 SGHNT and CDR2 YENEEA come from the germline V gene. The CDR3 protein is CASSLDGGEEKLFF. DNA for the CDR3: TGTGCCAGCAGCTTAGACGGGGGAGAAGAAAAACTGTTTTTT.

This clone was seen once. V usage is TRBV27 and J usage is TRBJ1-6; no firm D call. The V gene lost 2 bases and the J gene lost 7 bases, with 9 bases spanning the gap. The CDR3 has 14 residues. From germline, CDR1 is MNHEY and CDR2 SMNVEV (reference sequence). The CDR3 sequence is CASSLAGGNSPLHF. DNA of the CDR3: TGTGCCAGCAGTTTAGCCGGAGGGAATTCACCCCTCCACTTT.

This chain connects TRBV7-8 to TRBJ1-6, with D perhaps TRBD1 (6 bases). The CDR3 extends over 17 amino acids. In germline, CDR1 is SGHVS, CDR2 FQNEAQ. V was clipped by 5 bases and J by 8 bases, with 22 bases between them. The CDR3 coding sequence is TGTGCCAGCAGCCTTTCTACAGGGCCTAGGAAACATTCACCCCTCCACTTT. This gives the protein CASSLSTGPRKHSPLHF.

This clone was found a few times. The chain recombines TRBV7-6 with TRBJ2-1, with D possibly TRBD2 on 6 matching bases. The CDR3 extends over 18 amino acids. Germline V gene sequence: CDR1 SGHVS, CDR2 FNYEAQ. V dropped 5 bases and J dropped 3 bases, with 23 bases sitting between them. CDR3 sequence: CASSDLSDPGVGYNEQFF. The CDR3 nucleotides read TGTGCCAGCAGCGACCTCTCAGACCCGGGGGTTGGCTACAATGAGCAGTTCTTC.

This clone was seen just once. The chain couples TRBV28 to TRBJ1-1; no clear D gene. V gave up 3 bases and J gave up 1 base, with 6 bases separating them. The CDR3 has 13 amino acids. CDR1 is MDHEN, CDR2 SYDVKM, per germline. The CDR3 bases are TGTGCCAGCAGTTTTGTCAAGAACACTGAAGCTTTCTTT. This gives the protein CASSFVKNTEAFF. Based on the CDR3 plus reference TRBV28 and TRBJ1-1, the full variable domain is DVKVTQSSRYLVKRTGEKVFLECVQDMDHENMFWYRQDPGLGLRLIYFSYDVKMKEKGDIPEGYSVSREKKERFSLILESASTNQTSMYLCASSFVKNTEAFFGQGTRLTVV.

The V call is TRBV30, the J call TRBJ1-5, with TRBD1 as a possible D gene (5 bases). CDR3 size: 13 residues. Germline CDR1 and CDR2: GTSNPN and SVGIG (reference sequence). Between the trimmed V and J ends, which lost 4 bases and 6 bases, there was a span of 13 bases. The CDR3 is CAWTAGGFQPQHF. The CDR3 bases are TGTGCCTGGACCGCGGGGGGGTTTCAGCCCCAGCATTTT.

The J gene is TRBJ2-2, the V gene TRBV28; 8 bases fit TRBD1. The CDR3 runs 15 residues. The germline CDR1 and CDR2 sequences are MDHEN and SYDVKM. Trimming at V came to 5 bases and at J to 1 base, leaving 3 bases not matched to a gene. This CDR3 reads CASSDRGRNTGELFF. The CDR3 DNA is TGTGCCAGCAGTGACAGGGGTCGGAACACCGGGGAGCTGTTTTTT. The variable domain in full, with the rest retrieved from reference TRBV28 and TRBJ2-2, is DVKVTQSSRYLVKRTGEKVFLECVQDMDHENMFWYRQDPGLGLRLIYFSYDVKMKEKGDIPEGYSVSREKKERFSLILESASTNQTSMYLCASSDRGRNTGELFFGEGSRLTVL.

The chain couples TRBV2 to TRBJ1-5; the D gene is possibly TRBD1 (6 bases). The CDR3 has 14 residues. Between the trimmed V and J ends, which lost 3 bases and 2 bases, there was a span of 8 bases. Germline assignment: CDR1 SNHLY and CDR2 FYNNEI. CDR3 residues: CASSDRTGNQPQHF. CDR3 DNA: TGTGCCAGCAGTGACCGGACAGGCAATCAGCCCCAGCATTTT.

This rearrangement joins TRBV29-1 to TRBJ2-7, with D possibly matching TRBD1 (6 bases). CDR1 SQVTM and CDR2 ANQGSEA come from the germline V gene. Trimming left V 4 bases short and J 5 bases short, with 21 bases between. This CDR3 is 15 amino acids long. CDR3: CSVAAGDPSYDEQYF. CDR3 sequence (DNA): TGCAGCGTTGCGGCAGGGGACCCCTCTTACGACGAGCAGTACTTC.

The rearrangement uses TRBV6-1 and TRBJ1-3; D is unclear. This CDR3 comprises 17 residues. With 3 bases removed from V and 0 bases from J, the gap between germline ends came to 15 bases. Germline-derived CDR1 and CDR2 are MNHNS and SASEGT. Here the CDR3 reads CASSEGISTFSGNTIYF. The CDR3 DNA follows: TGTGCCAGCAGTGAGGGCATCTCAACCTTCTCTGGAAACACCATATATTTT.

Written as DNA, the CDR3 is TGTGCCAGCAGCTTAGGTTCCCAAAGGCTAGCGGGAGGGAATGAGCAGTTCTTC. Amino acids: CASSLGSQRLAGGNEQFF. The chain links TRBV7-9 to TRBJ2-1; TRBD2 matches at 12 bases. The CDR3 has 18 amino acids. The V gene end was trimmed by 1 base and the J gene end by 7 bases; junction bases not matched to a gene: 11. Germline V gene lookup returns CDR1 SEHNR and CDR2 FQNEAQ (reference sequence).

This rearrangement joins TRBV19 to TRBJ1-2; D unclear. V was cut by 1 base and J by 2 bases, with 11 bases left in between. The CDR3 consists of 15 residues. The germline V gene encodes CDR1 LNHDA and CDR2 SQIVND (reference sequence). The CDR3 here is CASSIASGLNYGYTF. CDR3 nucleotide sequence: TGTGCCAGTAGTATAGCCAGCGGGCTAAACTATGGCTACACCTTC.

CDR3 in amino acids: CAWSATRGTGELFF. The CDR3 DNA follows: TGTGCCTGGAGTGCTACCAGGGGCACCGGGGAGCTGTTTTTT. The rearrangement joins TRBV30 to TRBJ2-2; TRBD1 is a possible D gene (6 bases). Germline-derived CDR1 and CDR2 are GTSNPN and SVGIG (reference sequence). Trimming removed 1 base from V and 4 bases from J, with 10 bases in between. The CDR3 covers 14 residues.

The rearrangement uses TRBV9 and TRBJ1-5; 9 positions match TRBD1. V shed 4 bases and J 5 bases; nucleotides not matched to a gene: 4. Looked up from germline, CDR1 is SGDLS and CDR2 is YYNGEE. The CDR3 has 14 amino acids. The CDR3 nucleotides are TGTGCCAGCAGCCGGACAGGGGCTGATCAGCCCCAGCATTTT. This translates into CASSRTGADQPQHF. The entire variable domain, with the rest obtained from reference TRBV9 and TRBJ1-5, is as follows: DSGVTQTPKHLITATGQRVTLRCSPRSGDLSVYWYQQSLDQGLQFLIQYYNGEERAKGNILERFSAQQFPDLHSELNLSSLELGDSALYFCASSRTGADQPQHFGDGTRLSIL.

This chain uses TRBV11-2 with TRBJ1-3; possible D gene TRBD1, 5 bases. CDR1 is SGHAT, CDR2 FQNNGV, per germline. The CDR3 loop spans 16 amino acids. Trimming removed 4 bases at V and 3 bases at J, with 16 bases between. CDR3 protein: CASSSMGRVIGNTIYF. In DNA form, the CDR3 reads TGTGCCAGCAGCTCGATGGGCAGGGTTATTGGAAACACCATATATTTT.

The CDR3 coding sequence is TGTGCCAGCAGCATAATGACAGGGAACACTGAAGCTTTCTTT. The encoded protein is CASSIMTGNTEAFF. The chain employs TRBV5-6 and TRBJ1-1, with D possibly matching TRBD1 (6 bases). In germline, CDR1 is SGHDT, CDR2 YYEEEE. This CDR3 is built from 14 residues. Trimming stripped 4 bases from V and 1 base from J, with 11 bases between. The complete variable domain, with remaining parts taken from reference TRBV5-6 and TRBJ1-1, reads DAGVTQSPTHLIKTRGQQVTLRCSPKSGHDTVSWYQQALGQGPQFIFQYYEEEERQRGNFPDRFSGHQFPNYSSELNVNALLLGDSALYLCASSIMTGNTEAFFGQGTRLTVV.